This entry concerns a single T cell receptor beta chain. Its cognate antigen is unknown. These data belong to a study of identical twins. Template switching added a universal primer binding site, and final cDNA carried unique molecular identifiers. Via MiXCR, TCRdb re-called the 5' RACE reads, giving one row per CDR3 protein. The sample includes 1.5 million to 2 million distinct CDR3 sequences, around a third of them seen just once. Germline-derived CDR1 and CDR2 are DFQATT and SNEGSKA (reference sequence). V lost 3 bases and J lost 5, with 13 bases in between. This CDR3 has 13 residues. Study-wide results and caveats: Models underpredicted monozygotic twin sharing of out-of-frame TCR alpha. The study reached conclusions through statistical analysis that was cross-sectional, not following the same donors. Abundant cord blood beta clonotypes carried fewer insertions; memory repertoires showed none.

Sequencing used cord blood. The source of this sequence is a newborn girl in good health. The V call is TRBV20-1, the J call TRBJ2-5; unclear D gene. CDR3 bases: TGCAGTGCTAGGGGTCAGGACGGGGAGACCCAGTACTTC. This translates into CSARGQDGETQYF.